This entry lists 13 T cell receptor beta chains sequenced from one sample in a study of beta chain features in type 1 diabetes. What was sequenced were expressed TCRB transcripts, since all of the isolated RNA had been reverse transcribed. TCRdb's copy holds only in-frame clones and misses some; the assay was immunoSEQ multiplex PCR. The repertoire holds 860,000 or so clones, with roughly 15% as singletons. The sample taken for sequencing was naive CD4+ T cells from blood. These receptors were obtained from a woman younger than 30 in good health.

This clone has a handful of counts. This sequence joins TRBV7-2 and TRBJ2-5; D remains ambiguous. The DNA matches TRBJ2-7 better at its end, which makes the J call doubtful. The CDR3 contains 15 residues. The germline CDR1 and CDR2 sequences are SGHTA and FQGNSA. The CDR3 DNA reads TGTGCCAGCAGATTAAGGTCCCACGAGACCTACGAGCAGTACTTC. Its protein product is CASRLRSHETYEQYF.

This chain links TRBV5-1 with TRBJ2-1, with a weak D call TRBD2 (6 bases). Germline assignment: CDR1 SGHRS and CDR2 YFSETQ. Trimming took off 0 bases at V and 4 bases at J, with 11 bases between the two ends. The CDR3 runs to 15 residues. The CDR3 reads CASSLGLANYNEQFF. CDR3 nucleotide sequence: TGCGCCAGCAGCTTGGGGCTAGCGAATTACAATGAGCAGTTCTTC.

The J gene is TRBJ1-5, the V gene TRBV7-3, with D possibly TRBD1 on 5 matching bases. Trimming shortened V by 2 bases and J by 0 bases, and 11 bases separated the two germline ends. CDR3 length equals 16 residues. Germline assignment: CDR1 SGHTA and CDR2 FQGTGA. CDR3 in DNA: TGTGCCAGCAGCTTAGCGTGGGGGATTAGCAATCAGCCCCAGCATTTT. It is translated as CASSLAWGISNQPQHF. Full variable domain (rest looked up from reference TRBV7-3 and TRBJ1-5): GAGVSQTPSNKVTEKGKYVELRCDPISGHTALYWYRQSLGQGPEFLIYFQGTGAADDSGLPNDRFFAVRPEGSVSTLKIQRTERGDSAVYLCASSLAWGISNQPQHFGDGTRLSIL.

The chain has TRBV7-2 and TRBJ2-7; TRBD2 matches at 11 bases. J gave up 3 bases and V 5 bases, and 6 bases lay outside the gene matches. Looked up from germline, CDR1 is SGHTA and CDR2 is FQGNSA. The CDR3 consists of 15 residues. The DNA of the CDR3 is TGTGCCAGCAGCCCGACTAGCGGGGTCTTCTACGAGCAGTACTTC. Translated: CASSPTSGVFYEQYF. Full variable domain (missing parts from reference TRBV7-2 and TRBJ2-7): GAGVSQSPSNKVTEKGKDVELRCDPISGHTALYWYRQSLGQGLEFLIYFQGNSAPDKSGLPSDRFSAERTGGSVSTLTIQRTQQEDSAVYLCASSPTSGVFYEQYFGPGTRLTVT.

This clone was seen a few times. This sequence joins TRBV5-1 and TRBJ2-1; 12 bases are shared with TRBD2. Germline loops: CDR1 SGHRS, CDR2 YFSETQ. The CDR3 has 14 residues. V trimming: 6 bases; J trimming: 7 bases; junction bases outside the gene matches: 5. This CDR3 is CASKGLAGRNEQFF. In DNA form, the CDR3 reads TGCGCCAGCAAAGGACTAGCGGGACGGAATGAGCAGTTCTTC.

The chain uses TRBV12-5 and TRBJ1-1, with unresolved D. CDR1 and CDR2 (germline): LGHNT, FRNRAP. The length of the CDR3 is 15 residues. V was cut by 0 bases and J by 8 bases, with 16 bases left in between. The CDR3 loop reads CASGLVRYAEGEAFF. CDR3 coding DNA: TGTGCTAGTGGTTTGGTACGGTATGCAGAGGGCGAAGCTTTCTTT.

J is TRBJ2-3 and V is TRBV6-5, with D possibly being TRBD2 (6 bases). The CDR3 extends over 14 amino acids. CDR1 MNHEY and CDR2 SVGAGI come from the germline V gene. The V gene lost 2 bases and the J gene lost 2 bases, with 8 bases spanning the gap. For the CDR3, the DNA is TGTGCCAGCAGTTACGCGGGATTCACAGATACGCAGTATTTT. As protein: CASSYAGFTDTQYF.

This chain connects TRBV7-2 to TRBJ2-1; the match to TRBD2 covers 8 bases. Germline V CDR1 and CDR2: SGHTA, FQGNSA. V lost 4 bases, J lost 6 bases, and 8 bases stayed unmatched. The CDR3 is 15 amino acids. CDR3 sequence: CASSSTGTRGNEQFF. The CDR3 DNA reads as TGTGCCAGCAGCTCGACCGGGACTAGGGGCAATGAGCAGTTCTTC.

This clone was recorded a few times. The CDR3 loop reads CASSIFGRRGSGTDTQYF. In DNA, the CDR3 is TGTGCCAGTAGTATTTTCGGCCGCAGGGGATCTGGCACAGATACGCAGTATTTT. The chain is built from TRBV19 and TRBJ2-3, with a weak D call TRBD1 (6 bases). The CDR3 totals 18 residues. Trimming took off 3 bases at V and 1 base at J, with 20 bases between the two ends. Germline V gene sequence: CDR1 LNHDA, CDR2 SQIVND (reference sequence).

This clone was seen a few times. This chain connects TRBV7-2 to TRBJ2-5, with D tentatively TRBD1 or TRBD2 (5 bases each). CDR1 and CDR2 from the germline V gene are SGHTA and FQGNSA. V lost 5 bases, J lost 3 bases, and 16 bases lay in between. The CDR3 extends over 15 amino acids. The DNA of the CDR3 is TGTGCCAGCAGCGATCGAGGGGCGACGGAAGAGACCCAGTACTTC. Translating gives CASSDRGATEETQYF.

This clone has just a few counts. The chain is built from TRBV2 and TRBJ2-7; TRBD2 matches 12 bases. With 8 bases clipped from V and 1 base from J, the junction kept 3 bases outside the gene matches. CDR1 is SNHLY, CDR2 FYNNEI, per germline. The CDR3 has 14 amino acids. CDR3 nucleotides: TGTGCCAGCGGGGGACTAGCGGGTTCCTACGAGCAGTACTTC. It yields the protein CASGGLAGSYEQYF. The full variable domain, completed using reference TRBV2 and TRBJ2-7, is EPEVTQTPSHQVTQMGQEVILRCVPISNHLYFYWYRQILGQKVEFLVSFYNNEISEKSEIFDDQFSVERPDGSNFTLKIRSTKLEDSAMYFCASGGLAGSYEQYFGPGTRLTVT.

The CDR3 DNA follows: TGTGCCAGCAGCAAAGAGGGACGGGACAGGGCTTCTGAGCAGTTCTTC. Translated: CASSKEGRDRASEQFF. The V and J genes are TRBV21-1 and TRBJ2-1; the listed D gene, TRBD1, was not tested against the DNA. TRBV21-1 is a documented pseudogene. The CDR3 spans 16 residues.

This clone was picked up a small number of times. This chain uses TRBV19 with TRBJ2-1; 12 bases match TRBD2. Germline-derived CDR1 and CDR2 are LNHDA and SQIVND (reference sequence). With V trimmed by 5 bases and J by 10 bases, 6 bases remained unmatched. The CDR3 consists of 14 residues. CDR3 loop: CASSLLAGGGEQFF. CDR3 coding DNA: TGTGCCAGTAGTTTACTAGCGGGAGGAGGCGAGCAGTTCTTC.